Described below is a single TCR delta chain sequence and its context. This clone turned up a few times. Its antigen has not been determined. No clone much larger than this one lies a single base away; base qualities are absent. The data belong to a study of gamma-delta chains in newborns, infants, children (dated by TCRdb to about 2019). Looking at the study overall: In the study title, it is stated that polyclonal expansion of innate gammadelta T cells is driven by microbial exposure immediately after birth. The study investigated how microbial exposure shaped innate gammadelta T cell populations in human newborns immediately after birth.

The sample was run on an Illumina MiSeq. TCRdb reprocessed the public data with the CATT caller; entries with the same nucleotide sequence were combined afterwards. The sample table contains about 4,900 delta-chain clones; only one count was recorded for around 3.2% of them. The top ten constitute roughly an eighth of the sample. V is pruned by 3 bases and J by 0 bases, leaving 7 bases of the junction without a gene match. Reading the germline V gene gives CDR1 GEAIGNYY and CDR2 EKD. Its CDR3 holds 19 amino acids, cysteine through phenylalanine. Only CDR3 DNA is held: 57 bases, read in frame from base 1.

Sequencing was performed on blood. This sequence originates from a child who was a newborn, infant or young child, either healthy, febrile or measles-vaccinated (not recorded which). Recombination joined TRDV2 with TRDJ3; 10 middle bases align to TRDD3. Read as DNA, the sequence is TGTGCCTGTGACGTACTGGGGGATCCGAACTCCTGGGACACCCGACAGATGTTTTTC. It specifies CACDVLGDPNSWDTRQMFF.